These 8 T cell receptor beta chains were all obtained from the same sample, sequenced in a study of blood T cell repertoires in COVID-19 (dated by TCRdb to the early 2020s). Library preparation was by the immunoSEQ multiplex PCR assay. What TCRdb holds here is the immuneACCESS table cut down to in-frame rearrangements. Part of the clones is not present; checked against another copy, under half of the missing clones reflect an unresolved V gene, and the others are unexplained. Recorded for this sample are 150,000 to 200,000 clones; 84% of them occurred a single time. Approximately 2.6% of the sample rests with the top ten. What was sequenced was peripheral blood. These receptors all come from a woman older than 75 with COVID-19, enrolled during active disease.

In its sample, this clone was seen once. The chain links TRBV7-6 to TRBJ1-4; no clear D gene. The CDR3 has 16 amino acids. Germline CDR1 is SGHVS and CDR2 is FNYEAQ. V was pared by 5 bases and J by 0 bases, with 13 bases between. CDR3 sequence reads: CASSPMGAATNEKLFF. CDR3 nucleotide sequence: TGTGCCAGCAGCCCTATGGGAGCCGCAACTAATGAAAAACTGTTTTTT. Combining the CDR3 with reference TRBV7-6 and TRBJ1-4 gives the whole variable domain GAGVSQSPRYKVTKRGQDVALRCDPISGHVSLYWYRQALGQGPEFLTYFNYEAQQDKSGLPNDRFSAERPEGSISTLTIQRTEQRDSAMYRCASSPMGAATNEKLFFGSGTQLSVL.

J is TRBJ2-2 and V is TRBV7-8; D might be TRBD1 (6 bases). The V end was cut by 4 bases, the J end by 0 bases, with 18 bases between. The CDR3 is made up of 18 amino acids. CDR1 is SGHVS and CDR2 is FQNEAQ in the germline V gene. CDR3 region: CASSSRRMAGANTGELFF. The CDR3 DNA sequence: TGTGCCAGCAGCTCCCGGAGAATGGCAGGGGCGAACACCGGGGAGCTGTTTTTT.

The chain carries TRBV9 and TRBJ1-2, with D perhaps matching TRBD1 (5 bases). Germline V gives CDR1 SGDLS, CDR2 YYNGEE. Trimming cost V 0 bases and J 5 bases, with 14 bases left between them. This CDR3 region has 15 residues. The DNA of the CDR3 is TGTGCCAGCAGCGTAGGGCAGGGATTCGGTTATGGCTACACCTTC. Amino acid sequence: CASSVGQGFGYGYTF.

DNA of the CDR3: TGTGCCAGCAGCACGGGACGGGGGGAGACCCAGTACTTC. Translating it yields CASSTGRGETQYF. The V gene is TRBV7-2, the J gene TRBJ2-5; D is perhaps TRBD2 (6 bases). V was trimmed by 5 bases and J by 5 bases, leaving 12 bases between them. The V gene's germline CDR1 is SGHTA and CDR2 FQGNSA. The CDR3 has 13 residues. The full variable domain, in which reference TRBV7-2 and TRBJ2-5 provide the parts outside the CDR3, is GAGVSQSPSNKVTEKGKDVELRCDPISGHTALYWYRQSLGQGLEFLIYFQGNSAPDKSGLPSDRFSAERTGGSVSTLTIQRTQQEDSAVYLCASSTGRGETQYFGPGTRLLVL.

The V and J genes are TRBV2 and TRBJ2-1; TRBD2 might be the D (5 bases). CDR1 and CDR2 (germline): SNHLY, FYNNEI. The germline V and J ends were trimmed by 7 bases and 5 bases, with 9 bases remaining between them. This CDR3 region has 12 residues. The CDR3 is CASKGDDNEQFF. CDR3 nucleotides: TGTGCCAGCAAGGGAGATGACAATGAGCAGTTCTTC.

The chain recombines TRBV5-1 with TRBJ2-1; weak D call: TRBD2 (6 bases). The V gene lost 4 bases and the J gene lost 6 bases, with 17 bases spanning the gap. CDR3 length: 15 residues. The V gene's germline CDR1 is SGHRS and CDR2 YFSETQ. CDR3 region: CASSPIGRDLNEQFF. CDR3 nucleotide sequence: TGCGCCAGCAGCCCGATTGGGCGGGACCTCAATGAGCAGTTCTTC. Drawing the rest from reference TRBV5-1 and TRBJ2-1, the complete variable domain is KAGVTQTPRYLIKTRGQQVTLSCSPISGHRSVSWYQQTPGQGLQFLFEYFSETQRNKGNFPGRFSGRQFSNSRSEMNVSTLELGDSALYLCASSPIGRDLNEQFFGPGTRLTVL.

The CDR3 loop reads CAAASYNEQFF. As DNA, the CDR3 is TGTGCCGCCGCCAGCTACAATGAGCAGTTCTTC. V gene TRBV10-3 combines with J gene TRBJ2-1, with unresolved D. CDR3 length: 11 amino acids. Trimming pared 11 bases from V and 3 bases from J, leaving 8 bases between. Germline CDR1 and CDR2: ENHRY and SYGVKD.

The chain couples TRBV13 to TRBJ1-6; D may be TRBD1 (5 bases). V lost 5 bases to trimming and J lost 8 bases, with 16 bases between them. This CDR3 contains 15 residues. CDR1 PRHDT and CDR2 FYEKMQ come from the germline V gene (reference sequence). CDR3 protein: CASSERQIGYSPLHF. The DNA of the CDR3 is TGTGCCAGCAGCGAGAGACAGATCGGCTATTCACCCCTCCACTTT. Full variable domain (remainder filled in from reference TRBV13 and TRBJ1-6): AAGVIQSPRHLIKEKRETATLKCYPIPRHDTVYWYQQGPGQDPQFLISFYEKMQSDKGSIPDRFSAQQFSDYHSELNMSSLELGDSALYFCASSERQIGYSPLHFGNGTRLTVT.